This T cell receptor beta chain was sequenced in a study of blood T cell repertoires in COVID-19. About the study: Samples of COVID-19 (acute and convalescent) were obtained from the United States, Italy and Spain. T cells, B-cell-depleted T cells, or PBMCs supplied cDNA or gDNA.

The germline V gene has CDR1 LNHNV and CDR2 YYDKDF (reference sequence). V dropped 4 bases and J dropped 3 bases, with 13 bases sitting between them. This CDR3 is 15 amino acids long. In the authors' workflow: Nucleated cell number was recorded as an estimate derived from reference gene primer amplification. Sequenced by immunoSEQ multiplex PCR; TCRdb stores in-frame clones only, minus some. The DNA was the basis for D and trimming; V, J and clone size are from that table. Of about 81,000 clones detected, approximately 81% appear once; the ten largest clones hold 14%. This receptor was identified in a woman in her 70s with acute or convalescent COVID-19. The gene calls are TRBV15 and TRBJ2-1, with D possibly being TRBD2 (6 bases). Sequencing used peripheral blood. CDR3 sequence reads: CATSITGESYNEQFF. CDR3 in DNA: TGTGCCACCAGCATAACGGGGGAGAGCTACAATGAGCAGTTCTTC.